Below are 10 T cell receptor beta chains sequenced from a single sample in a study of patients and donors after allogeneic stem cell transplantation. A single record per CDR3 protein comes from TCRdb applying MiXCR to the RT-PCR reads. The sample lists about a million distinct CDR3 sequences; around 17% were seen once. The sequenced sample consisted of blood, either unsorted or a sorted T cell fraction (not recorded which). These receptors were taken from a human donor who was either an allogeneic HSCT recipient or a stem cell or donor lymphocyte infusion donor (not recorded which). It is not recorded whose cells these are; they may come from a transplant donor.

This clonotype was observed a handful of times. The V and J genes are TRBV12-3 or TRBV12-4 and TRBJ2-3; D might be TRBD2 (5 bases). The length of the CDR3 is 15 residues. V lost 5 bases and J lost 0, with 12 bases in between. The CDR3 reads CASSRRASSTDTQYF. CDR3 DNA: TGTGCCAGCAGTCGGCGGGCGTCTAGCACAGATACGCAGTATTTT.

The chain recombines TRBV6-5 with TRBJ2-2, with D perhaps assigned TRBD1 or TRBD2 (5 bases each). Trimming removed 0 bases at V and 3 bases at J, with 11 bases between. CDR3 length: 16 residues. Germline V gene sequence: CDR1 MNHEY, CDR2 SVGAGI. DNA of the CDR3: TGTGCCAGCAGTTACTCGGGGGAATTTTACACCGGGGAGCTGTTTTTT. Translated, it gives CASSYSGEFYTGELFF.

This clonotype was detected only once. The V call is TRBV7-2, the J call TRBJ2-2; the match to TRBD1 covers 8 bases. The CDR3 loop spans 16 amino acids. Germline V gives CDR1 SGHTA, CDR2 FQGNSA. The J segment lost 4 bases and the V segment lost 3 bases, leaving 7 bases of the junction unmatched. CDR3 amino acids: CASSFVTGGGTGELFF. CDR3 DNA sequence: TGTGCCAGCAGCTTCGTTACAGGGGGTGGCACCGGGGAGCTGTTTTTT.

This clonotype has just a few counts. The chain couples TRBV5-1 to TRBJ2-7; weak D call: TRBD1 (5 bases). The CDR3 consists of 15 residues. The germline V gene has CDR1 SGHRS and CDR2 YFSETQ. V lost 1 base to trimming and J lost 2 bases, with 13 bases between them. CDR3 in amino acids: CASSLRVDRAYEQYF. The CDR3, as DNA: TGCGCCAGCAGCTTGAGGGTTGACAGAGCCTACGAGCAGTACTTC.

This clonotype turned up a few times. The chain carries TRBV12-3 or TRBV12-4 and TRBJ2-7, with 10 bases matching TRBD2. Unmatched junction bases numbered 4, after V lost 2 bases and J lost 6 bases. The CDR3 is made up of 14 amino acids. CDR3 bases: TGTGCCAGCAGTTTAACTAGCGGGACGTTCGAGCAGTACTTC. As protein: CASSLTSGTFEQYF.

CDR3 sequence (DNA): TGTGCCAGCAGTTACAGGAATCGTCCAAACACTGAAGCTTTCTTT. Translated: CASSYRNRPNTEAFF. The V and J genes are TRBV6-2 or TRBV6-3 and TRBJ1-1; D unclear. The CDR3 is 15 residues long. With 2 bases removed from V and 2 bases from J, the gap between germline ends came to 12 bases. CDR1 MNHEY and CDR2 SVGEGT come from the germline V gene.

This clonotype has a count of ten or more. The V call is TRBV4-3, the J call TRBJ1-3; no clear D. CDR3 length: 16 amino acids. Germline V gene data show CDR1 as LGHNA and CDR2 as YSLEER. Between the trimmed V and J ends, which lost 3 bases and 6 bases, there was a span of 18 bases. The CDR3 DNA reads as TGCGCCAGCAGCCAGCTCGGGGTGGCCGGTCCAAACACCATATATTTT. Translating it yields CASSQLGVAGPNTIYF.

This clonotype was counted many times. The V and J genes are TRBV5-1 and TRBJ2-1, with 10 nucleotides matching TRBD1. The CDR3 extends over 16 amino acids. V lost 1 base and J lost 4; bases outside the gene matches: 5. Germline V gene data show CDR1 as SGHRS and CDR2 as YFSETQ. DNA for the CDR3: TGCGCCAGCAGCTTGTCAGGGGGACAGGGGTACAATGAGCAGTTCTTC. This gives the protein CASSLSGGQGYNEQFF.

The genes are TRBV12-3 or TRBV12-4 and TRBJ1-5, with D unclear. The ends were cut back, 3 bases at V and 2 bases at J, with 14 bases in the middle. The CDR3 sequence is 16 residues long. In DNA, the CDR3 is TGTGCCAGCAGTTTTCGAAAGGGAACGGGCAATCAGCCCCAGCATTTT. This encodes CASSFRKGTGNQPQHF.

Many counts were recorded for this clonotype. The chain joins TRBV12-3 or TRBV12-4 to TRBJ2-2, with unresolved D. Between the trimmed V and J ends, which lost 8 bases and 5 bases, there was a span of 9 bases. CDR3 size: 12 residues. CDR3 amino acids: CASHIKTGELFF. As DNA, the CDR3 is TGTGCCAGCCACATAAAGACCGGGGAGCTGTTTTTT.